What follows are 10 T cell receptor beta chains derived from one specimen sequenced in a study of blood T cells in healthy people across ages. The authors ran a second PCR of roughly 6 to 12 cycles using a sample-barcoded 5' primer and a J-beta primer mix. TCRdb independently ran MiXCR on the 5' RACE reads; one entry per CDR3 protein. This sample has about 1 million distinct CDR3 sequences; 45% occur once, and the top ten carry over 15%. The specimen was blood. The receptors were sampled from a woman aged 55-69 years in good health.

Details on this clonotype: Since a much larger clone is just one base distant, this may be a read error. This rearrangement joins TRBV28 to TRBJ1-5, with D unresolved. With 4 bases removed from V and 4 bases from J, the gap between germline ends came to 2 bases. The germline V gene has CDR1 MDHEN and CDR2 SYDVKM. The CDR3 has 11 amino acids. CDR3 bases: TGTGCCAGCAGTTATAATCAGCCCCAGCATTTT. Its translation: CASSYNQPQHF.

This clonotype was observed a single time. The rearrangement joins TRBV5-1 to TRBJ2-1; TRBD1 agrees at 9 bases. The CDR3 totals 14 residues. V trimming: 3 bases; J trimming: 8 bases; junction bases outside the gene matches: 6. Germline CDR1 and CDR2: SGHRS and YFSETQ. The chain's CDR3 is CASSWTGEVHEQFF. The CDR3 coding sequence is TGCGCCAGCAGCTGGACAGGGGAGGTCCATGAGCAGTTCTTC.

A few counts support this clonotype. This CDR3 reads CAWSVRAGEETQYF. The DNA of the CDR3 is TGTGCCTGGAGTGTACGGGCAGGCGAAGAGACCCAGTACTTC. The V and J genes are TRBV30 and TRBJ2-5; D unclear. CDR1 and CDR2 from the germline V gene are GTSNPN and SVGIG (reference sequence). The CDR3 has 14 amino acids. Trimming cost V 0 bases and J 3 bases, with 11 bases left between them.

The gene calls are TRBV6-5 and TRBJ1-4; 7 positions agree with TRBD1. This CDR3 is 13 amino acids long. Germline loops: CDR1 MNHEY, CDR2 SVGAGI. J was trimmed by 4 bases and V by 8 bases; bases with no gene match: 4. CDR3 bases: TGTGCCAGCCAGGACAGGCTTAATGAAAAACTGTTTTTT. Its translation is CASQDRLNEKLFF.

This clonotype appeared a few times. The rearrangement uses TRBV9 and TRBJ2-3; D remains ambiguous. Germline CDR1 and CDR2: SGDLS and YYNGEE. CDR3 size: 12 residues. Trimming took off 1 base at V and 5 bases at J, with 5 bases between the two ends. The CDR3 loop is CASSVMGDTQYF. CDR3 in DNA: TGTGCCAGCAGCGTAATGGGAGATACGCAGTATTTT.

This clonotype was detected only a few times. V gene TRBV7-8 combines with J gene TRBJ1-1, with D tentatively TRBD1 (5 bases). This CDR3 contains 15 residues. Germline V gene data show CDR1 as SGHVS and CDR2 as FQNEAQ. Trimming took off 2 bases at V and 5 bases at J, with 15 bases between the two ends. The CDR3 sequence is CASSLWGGRGTEAFF. The CDR3 nucleotides read TGTGCCAGCAGCTTATGGGGGGGACGGGGTACTGAAGCTTTCTTT. Together with reference TRBV7-8 and TRBJ1-1, the CDR3 gives the full variable domain: GAGVSQSPRYKVAKRGQDVALRCDPISGHVSLFWYQQALGQGPEFLTYFQNEAQLDKSGLPSDRFFAERPEGSVSTLKIQRTQQEDSAVYLCASSLWGGRGTEAFFGQGTRLTVV.

This clonotype was recorded a few times. The V and J genes are TRBV9 and TRBJ2-7; the match to TRBD2 covers 13 bases. V dropped 4 bases and J dropped 3; count of bases not matched to a gene: 7. The germline gives CDR1 SGDLS, CDR2 YYNGEE. This CDR3 comprises 16 residues. The CDR3 region has the DNA TGTGCCAGCAGCCCCGGGACTAGCGGGATACTCTACGAGCAGTACTTC. Translated: CASSPGTSGILYEQYF.

The V call is TRBV6-6, the J call TRBJ2-5; 7 bases align to TRBD2. This CDR3 spans 16 amino acids. Germline CDR1 is MNHNY and CDR2 is SVGAGI (reference sequence). With V trimmed by 4 bases and J by 0 bases, 8 bases remained unmatched. The chain's CDR3 is CASSSPGLTYQETQYF. The DNA of the CDR3 is TGTGCCAGCAGTTCCCCGGGACTAACGTACCAAGAGACCCAGTACTTC.

This chain uses TRBV28 with TRBJ2-1; 9 nucleotides align to TRBD2. CDR3 length: 17 amino acids. Germline CDR1 MDHEN, CDR2 SYDVKM. Trimming cost V 6 bases and J 0 bases; bases outside gene matches: 9. CDR3 nucleotides: TGTGCCAGCAGCCTAAGGACTAGCGAACACTCCTACAATGAGCAGTTCTTC. Residues: CASSLRTSEHSYNEQFF.

The J gene is TRBJ2-1, the V gene TRBV7-2, with 8 bases that match TRBD1. With 5 bases clipped from V and 4 bases from J, the junction kept 7 bases outside the gene matches. Germline V gene lookup returns CDR1 SGHTA and CDR2 FQGNSA. CDR3 size: 15 residues. The CDR3 DNA sequence: TGTGCCAGCAGCCGTGACAGGGGAAAATACAATGAGCAGTTCTTC. Encoded protein: CASSRDRGKYNEQFF.